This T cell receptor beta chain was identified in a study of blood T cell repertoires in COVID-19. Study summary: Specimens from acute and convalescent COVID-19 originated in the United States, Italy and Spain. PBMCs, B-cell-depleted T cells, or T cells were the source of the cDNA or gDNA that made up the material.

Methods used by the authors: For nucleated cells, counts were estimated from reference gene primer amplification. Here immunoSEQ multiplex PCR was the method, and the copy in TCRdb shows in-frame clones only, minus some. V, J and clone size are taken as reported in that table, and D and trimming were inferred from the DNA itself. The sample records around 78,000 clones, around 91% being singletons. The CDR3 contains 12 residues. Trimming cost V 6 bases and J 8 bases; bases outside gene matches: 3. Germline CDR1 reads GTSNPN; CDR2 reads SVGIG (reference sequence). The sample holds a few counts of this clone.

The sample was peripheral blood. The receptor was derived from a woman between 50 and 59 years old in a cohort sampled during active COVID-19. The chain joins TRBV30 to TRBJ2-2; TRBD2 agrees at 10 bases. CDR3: CACLLAGGELFF. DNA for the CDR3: TGTGCCTGTTTACTAGCGGGAGGGGAGCTGTTTTTT.